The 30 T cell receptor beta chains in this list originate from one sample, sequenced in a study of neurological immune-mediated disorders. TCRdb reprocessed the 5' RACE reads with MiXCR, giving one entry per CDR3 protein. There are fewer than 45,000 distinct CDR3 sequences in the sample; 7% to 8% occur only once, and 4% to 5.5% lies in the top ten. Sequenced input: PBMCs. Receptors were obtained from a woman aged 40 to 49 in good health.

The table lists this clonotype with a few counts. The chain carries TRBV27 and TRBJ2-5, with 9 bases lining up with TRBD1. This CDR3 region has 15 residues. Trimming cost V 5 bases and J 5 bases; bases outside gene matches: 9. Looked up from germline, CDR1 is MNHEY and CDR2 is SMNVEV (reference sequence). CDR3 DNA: TGTGCCAGCAGTACATACAGGGGGCAGGAGGAGACCCAGTACTTC. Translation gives CASSTYRGQEETQYF.

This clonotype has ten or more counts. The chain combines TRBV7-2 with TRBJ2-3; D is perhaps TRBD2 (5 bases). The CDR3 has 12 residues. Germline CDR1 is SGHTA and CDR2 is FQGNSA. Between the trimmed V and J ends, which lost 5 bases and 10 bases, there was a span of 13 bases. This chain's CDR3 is CASSPRGNPQYF. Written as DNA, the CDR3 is TGTGCCAGCAGCCCCCGGGGTAACCCGCAGTATTTT.

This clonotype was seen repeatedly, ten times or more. Here the CDR3 DNA reads TGTGCCAGCAGTCAGTACTGGGACAGCGTCTATGGCTACACCTTC. Protein sequence: CASSQYWDSVYGYTF. The chain carries TRBV6-2 or TRBV6-3 and TRBJ1-2; 7 nucleotides agree with TRBD1. Germline trimming cut 5 bases from V and 4 bases from J; bases unmatched to any gene: 10. The germline V gene encodes CDR1 MNHEY and CDR2 SVGEGT. This CDR3 has 15 residues.

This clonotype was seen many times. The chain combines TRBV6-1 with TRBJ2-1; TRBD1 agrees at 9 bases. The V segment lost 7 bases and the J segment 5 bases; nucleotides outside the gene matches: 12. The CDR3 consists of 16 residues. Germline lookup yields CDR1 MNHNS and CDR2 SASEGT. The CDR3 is CASIRQGTGWNNEQFF. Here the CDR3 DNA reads TGTGCCAGCATTCGGCAGGGGACAGGGTGGAACAATGAGCAGTTCTTC.

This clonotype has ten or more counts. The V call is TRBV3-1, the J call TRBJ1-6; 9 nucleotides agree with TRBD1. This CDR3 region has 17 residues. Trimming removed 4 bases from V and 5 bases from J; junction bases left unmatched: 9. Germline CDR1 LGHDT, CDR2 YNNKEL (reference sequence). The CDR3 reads CASSLLGGQGHNSPLHF. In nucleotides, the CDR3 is TGTGCCAGCAGCCTACTAGGGGGACAGGGACATAATTCACCCCTCCACTTT.

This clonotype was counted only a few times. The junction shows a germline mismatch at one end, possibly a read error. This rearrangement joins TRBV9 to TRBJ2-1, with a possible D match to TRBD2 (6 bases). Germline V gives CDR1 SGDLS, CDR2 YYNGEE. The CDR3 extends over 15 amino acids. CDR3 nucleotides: TGTGCCAACAGCGTAGCTGGGGGAGGTTACAATGAGCAGTTCTTC. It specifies CANSVAGGGYNEQFF.

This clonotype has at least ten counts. In DNA form, the CDR3 reads TGTGCCAGCAGCTTTAACCTTCGACTTCAAGATGGCTACACCTTC. It translates to CASSFNLRLQDGYTF. The V gene is TRBV7-2, the J gene TRBJ1-2; D gene unclear. V lost 3 bases to trimming and J lost 6 bases, with 17 bases between them. CDR1 and CDR2 from the germline V gene are SGHTA and FQGNSA. This CDR3 spans 15 amino acids.

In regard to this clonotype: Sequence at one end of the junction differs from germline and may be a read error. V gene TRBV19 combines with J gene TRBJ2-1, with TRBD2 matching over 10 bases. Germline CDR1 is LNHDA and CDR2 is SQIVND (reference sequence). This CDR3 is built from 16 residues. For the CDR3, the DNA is TGTGACAGTAGTATCCAAGCGGGGGGGGCCTACAATGAGCAGTTCTTC. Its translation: CDSSIQAGGAYNEQFF.

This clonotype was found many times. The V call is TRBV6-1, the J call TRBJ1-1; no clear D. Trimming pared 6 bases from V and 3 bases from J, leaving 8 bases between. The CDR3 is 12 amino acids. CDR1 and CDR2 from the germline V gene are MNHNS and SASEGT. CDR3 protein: CASRYWDTEAFF. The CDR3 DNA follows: TGTGCCAGCAGGTATTGGGACACTGAAGCTTTCTTT.

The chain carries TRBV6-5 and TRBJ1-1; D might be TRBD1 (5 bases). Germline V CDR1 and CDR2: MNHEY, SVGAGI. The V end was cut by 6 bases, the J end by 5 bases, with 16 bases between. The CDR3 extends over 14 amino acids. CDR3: CASSGGTVLTEAFF. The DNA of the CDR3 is TGTGCCAGCAGCGGAGGGACGGTCCTTACTGAAGCTTTCTTT.

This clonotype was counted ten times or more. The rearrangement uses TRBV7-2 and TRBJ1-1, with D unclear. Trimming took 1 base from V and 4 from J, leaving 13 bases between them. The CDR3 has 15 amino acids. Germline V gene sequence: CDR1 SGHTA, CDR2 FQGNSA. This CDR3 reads CASSLEVGGSTEAFF. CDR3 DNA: TGTGCCAGCAGCTTAGAGGTAGGAGGCAGCACTGAAGCTTTCTTT.

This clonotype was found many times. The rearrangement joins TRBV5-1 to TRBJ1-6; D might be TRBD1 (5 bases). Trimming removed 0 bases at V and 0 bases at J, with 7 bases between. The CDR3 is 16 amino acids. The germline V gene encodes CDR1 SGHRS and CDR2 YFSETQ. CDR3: CASSLAGPSYNSPLHF. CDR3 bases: TGCGCCAGCAGCTTGGCAGGGCCCTCCTATAATTCACCCCTCCACTTT.

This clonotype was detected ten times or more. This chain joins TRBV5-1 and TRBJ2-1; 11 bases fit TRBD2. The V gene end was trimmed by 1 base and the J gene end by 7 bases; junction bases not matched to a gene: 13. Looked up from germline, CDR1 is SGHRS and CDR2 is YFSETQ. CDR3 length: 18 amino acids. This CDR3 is CASSLNLAGGTGKNEQFF. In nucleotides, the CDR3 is TGCGCCAGCAGCTTGAATCTAGCGGGAGGCACGGGGAAGAATGAGCAGTTCTTC. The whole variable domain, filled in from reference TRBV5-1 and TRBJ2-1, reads KAGVTQTPRYLIKTRGQQVTLSCSPISGHRSVSWYQQTPGQGLQFLFEYFSETQRNKGNFPGRFSGRQFSNSRSEMNVSTLELGDSALYLCASSLNLAGGTGKNEQFFGPGTRLTVL.

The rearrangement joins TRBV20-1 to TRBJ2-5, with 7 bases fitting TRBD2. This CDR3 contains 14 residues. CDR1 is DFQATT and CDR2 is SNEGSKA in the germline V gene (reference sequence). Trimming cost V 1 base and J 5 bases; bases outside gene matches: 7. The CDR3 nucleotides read TGCAGTGCTAGAGCCACCCTGGGGGGGGAGACCCAGTACTTC. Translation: CSARATLGGETQYF.

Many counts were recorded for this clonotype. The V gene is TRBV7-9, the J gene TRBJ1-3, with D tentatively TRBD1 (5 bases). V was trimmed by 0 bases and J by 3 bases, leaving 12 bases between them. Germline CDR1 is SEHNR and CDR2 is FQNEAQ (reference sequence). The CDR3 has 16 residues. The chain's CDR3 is CASSLALGESGNTIYF. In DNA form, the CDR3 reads TGTGCCAGCAGCTTAGCGCTAGGGGAGAGTGGAAACACCATATATTTT.

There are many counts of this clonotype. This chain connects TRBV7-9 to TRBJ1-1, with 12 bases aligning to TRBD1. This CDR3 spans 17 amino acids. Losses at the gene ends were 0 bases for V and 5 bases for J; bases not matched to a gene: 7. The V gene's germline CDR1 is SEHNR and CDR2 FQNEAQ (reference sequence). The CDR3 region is CASSLARDRGLRTEAFF. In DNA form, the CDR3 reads TGTGCCAGCAGCTTAGCGAGGGACAGGGGGCTTCGGACTGAAGCTTTCTTT.

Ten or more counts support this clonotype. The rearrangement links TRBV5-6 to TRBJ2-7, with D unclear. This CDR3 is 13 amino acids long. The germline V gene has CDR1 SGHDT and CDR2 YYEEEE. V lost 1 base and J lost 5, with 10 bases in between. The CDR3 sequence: CASSLSQFNEQYF. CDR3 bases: TGTGCCAGCAGCTTGAGTCAATTCAACGAGCAGTACTTC.

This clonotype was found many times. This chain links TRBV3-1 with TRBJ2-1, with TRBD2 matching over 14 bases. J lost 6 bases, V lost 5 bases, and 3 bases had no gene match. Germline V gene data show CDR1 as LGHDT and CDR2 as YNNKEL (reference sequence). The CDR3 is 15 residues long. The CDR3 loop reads CASSEGTSGGNEQFF. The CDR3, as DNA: TGTGCCAGCAGCGAAGGGACTAGCGGGGGCAATGAGCAGTTCTTC.

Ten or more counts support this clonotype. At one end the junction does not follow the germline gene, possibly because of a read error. CDR3 nucleotide sequence: TGTGCCAGCAGCGGGGACTTCCAAGAGAACCAGTACTTC. Translated, it gives CASSGDFQENQYF. The chain combines TRBV12-3 or TRBV12-4 with TRBJ2-5; TRBD2 might be the D (6 bases). The CDR3 length is 13 residues.

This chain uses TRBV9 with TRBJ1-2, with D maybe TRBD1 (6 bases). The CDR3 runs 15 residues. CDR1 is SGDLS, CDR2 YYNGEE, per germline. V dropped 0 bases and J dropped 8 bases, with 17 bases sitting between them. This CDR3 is CASSVEDGGHRGYTF. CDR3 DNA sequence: TGTGCCAGCAGCGTAGAAGACGGGGGGCACCGGGGCTACACCTTC.

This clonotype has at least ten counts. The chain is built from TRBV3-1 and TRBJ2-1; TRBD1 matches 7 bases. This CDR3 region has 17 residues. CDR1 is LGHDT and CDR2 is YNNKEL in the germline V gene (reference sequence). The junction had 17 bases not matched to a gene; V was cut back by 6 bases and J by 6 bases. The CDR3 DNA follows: TGTGCCAGCAGTAGAACGGGGACAGACCTTTATTCCAATGAGCAGTTCTTC. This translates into CASSRTGTDLYSNEQFF.

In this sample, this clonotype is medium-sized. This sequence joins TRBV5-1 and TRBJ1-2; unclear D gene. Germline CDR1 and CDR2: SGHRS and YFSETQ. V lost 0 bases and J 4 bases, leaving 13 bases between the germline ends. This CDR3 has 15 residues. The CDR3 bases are TGCGCCAGCAGCTTGGGTAGTGCAGAGGGCTATGGCTACACCTTC. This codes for CASSLGSAEGYGYTF.

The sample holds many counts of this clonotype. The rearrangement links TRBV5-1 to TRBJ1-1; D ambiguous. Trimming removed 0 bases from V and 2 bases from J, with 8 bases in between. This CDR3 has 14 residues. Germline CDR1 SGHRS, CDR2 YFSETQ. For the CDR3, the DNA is TGCGCCAGCAGCTTGGACATCTTCAACACTGAAGCTTTCTTT. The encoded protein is CASSLDIFNTEAFF. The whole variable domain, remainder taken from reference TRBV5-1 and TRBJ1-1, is KAGVTQTPRYLIKTRGQQVTLSCSPISGHRSVSWYQQTPGQGLQFLFEYFSETQRNKGNFPGRFSGRQFSNSRSEMNVSTLELGDSALYLCASSLDIFNTEAFFGQGTRLTVV.

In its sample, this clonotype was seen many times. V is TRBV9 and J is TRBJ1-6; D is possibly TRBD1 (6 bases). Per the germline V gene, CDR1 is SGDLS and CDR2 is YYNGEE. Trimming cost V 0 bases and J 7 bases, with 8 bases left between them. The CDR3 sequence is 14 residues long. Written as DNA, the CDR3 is TGTGCCAGCAGCGTAGATCAGGGGAATTCACCCCTCCACTTT. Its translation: CASSVDQGNSPLHF.

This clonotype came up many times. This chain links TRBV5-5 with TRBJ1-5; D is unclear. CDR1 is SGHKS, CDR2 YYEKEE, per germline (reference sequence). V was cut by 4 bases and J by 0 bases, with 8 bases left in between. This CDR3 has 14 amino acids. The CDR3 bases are TGTGCCAGCAGCGAGGTTCATAGCAATCAGCCCCAGCATTTT. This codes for CASSEVHSNQPQHF.

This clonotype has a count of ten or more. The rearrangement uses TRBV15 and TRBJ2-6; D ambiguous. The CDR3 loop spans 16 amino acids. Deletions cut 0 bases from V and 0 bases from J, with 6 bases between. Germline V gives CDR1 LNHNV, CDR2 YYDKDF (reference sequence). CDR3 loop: CATSRDQGSGANVLTF. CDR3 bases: TGTGCCACCAGCAGAGATCAAGGCTCTGGGGCCAACGTCCTGACTTTC.

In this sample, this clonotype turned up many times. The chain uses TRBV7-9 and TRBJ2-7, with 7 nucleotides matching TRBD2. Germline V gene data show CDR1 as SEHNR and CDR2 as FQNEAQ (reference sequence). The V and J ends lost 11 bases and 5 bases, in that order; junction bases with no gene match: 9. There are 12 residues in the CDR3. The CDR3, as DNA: TGTGCCCTCGGGGGAGGGGTGCACGAGCAGTACTTC. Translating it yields CALGGGVHEQYF.

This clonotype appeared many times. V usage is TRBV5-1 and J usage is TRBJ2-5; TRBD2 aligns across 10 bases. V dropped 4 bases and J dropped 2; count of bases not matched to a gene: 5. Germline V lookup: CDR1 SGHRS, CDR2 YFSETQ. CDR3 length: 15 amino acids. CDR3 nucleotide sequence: TGCGCCAGCAGCAGGACTAGCGGTACTCAAGAGACCCAGTACTTC. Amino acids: CASSRTSGTQETQYF.

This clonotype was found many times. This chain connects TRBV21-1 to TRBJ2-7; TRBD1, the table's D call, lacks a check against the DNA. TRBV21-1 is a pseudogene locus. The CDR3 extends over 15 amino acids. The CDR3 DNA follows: TGTGCCAGCAGCAAATACGGGGGACCTTCCGAGGAGCAGTACGTC. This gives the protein CASSKYGGPSEEQYV.

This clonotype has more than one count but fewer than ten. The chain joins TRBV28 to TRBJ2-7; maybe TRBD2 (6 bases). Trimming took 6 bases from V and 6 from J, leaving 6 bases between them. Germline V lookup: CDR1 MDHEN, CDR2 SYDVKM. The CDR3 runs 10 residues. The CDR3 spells CASRGLEQYF. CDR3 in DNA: TGTGCCAGCAGGGGACTCGAGCAGTACTTC.